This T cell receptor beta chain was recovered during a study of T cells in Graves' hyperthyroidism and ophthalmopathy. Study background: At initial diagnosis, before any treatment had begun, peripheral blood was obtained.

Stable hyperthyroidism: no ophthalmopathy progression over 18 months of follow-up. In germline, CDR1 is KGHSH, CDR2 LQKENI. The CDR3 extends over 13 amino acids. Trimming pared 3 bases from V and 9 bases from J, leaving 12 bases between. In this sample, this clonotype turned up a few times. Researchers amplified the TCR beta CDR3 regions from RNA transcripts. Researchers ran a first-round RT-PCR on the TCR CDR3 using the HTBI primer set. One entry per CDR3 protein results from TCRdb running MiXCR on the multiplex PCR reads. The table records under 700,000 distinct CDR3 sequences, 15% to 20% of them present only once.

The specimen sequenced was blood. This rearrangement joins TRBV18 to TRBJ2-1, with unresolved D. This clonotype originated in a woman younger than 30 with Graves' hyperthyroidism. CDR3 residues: CASSPQQAVEQFF. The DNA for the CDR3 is TGTGCCAGCTCACCCCAGCAGGCAGTTGAGCAGTTCTTC.